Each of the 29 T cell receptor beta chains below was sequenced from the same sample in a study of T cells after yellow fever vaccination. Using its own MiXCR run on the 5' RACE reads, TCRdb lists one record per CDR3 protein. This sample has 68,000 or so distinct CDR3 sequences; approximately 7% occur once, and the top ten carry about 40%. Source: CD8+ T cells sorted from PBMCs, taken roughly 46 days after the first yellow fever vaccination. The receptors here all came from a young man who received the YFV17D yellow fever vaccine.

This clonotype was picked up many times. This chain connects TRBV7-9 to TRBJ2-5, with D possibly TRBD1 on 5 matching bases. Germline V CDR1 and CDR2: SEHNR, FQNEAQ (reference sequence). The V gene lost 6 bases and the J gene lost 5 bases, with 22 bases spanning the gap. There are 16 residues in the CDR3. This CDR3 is CASSLSITGWDETQYF. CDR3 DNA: TGTGCCAGCAGTTTAAGCATTACAGGATGGGATGAGACCCAGTACTTC.

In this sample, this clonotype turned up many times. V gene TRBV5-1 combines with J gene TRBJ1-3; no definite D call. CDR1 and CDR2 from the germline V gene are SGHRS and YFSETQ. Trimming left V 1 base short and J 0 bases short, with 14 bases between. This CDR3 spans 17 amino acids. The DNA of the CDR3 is TGCGCCAGCAGCTTGATTCCCTCCGTTTACTCTGGAAACACCATATATTTT. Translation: CASSLIPSVYSGNTIYF.

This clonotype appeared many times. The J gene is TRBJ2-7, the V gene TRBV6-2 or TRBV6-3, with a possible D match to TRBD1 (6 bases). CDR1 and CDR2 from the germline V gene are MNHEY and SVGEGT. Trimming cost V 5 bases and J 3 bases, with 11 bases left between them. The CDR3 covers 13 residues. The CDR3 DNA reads TGTGCCAGCAGTCTACAGGGTTTCTACGAGCAGTACTTC. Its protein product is CASSLQGFYEQYF.

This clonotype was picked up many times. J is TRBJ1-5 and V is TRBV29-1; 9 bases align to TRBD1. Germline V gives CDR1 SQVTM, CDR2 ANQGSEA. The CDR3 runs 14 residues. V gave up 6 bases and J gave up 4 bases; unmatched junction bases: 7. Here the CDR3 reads CSVVWDRENQPQHF. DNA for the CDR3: TGCAGCGTGGTATGGGACAGGGAAAATCAGCCCCAGCATTTT. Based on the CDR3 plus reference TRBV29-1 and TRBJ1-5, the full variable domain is SAVISQKPSRDICQRGTSLTIQCQVDSQVTMMFWYRQQPGQSLTLIATANQGSEATYESGFVIDKFPISRPNLTFSTLTVSNMSPEDSSIYLCSVVWDRENQPQHFGDGTRLSIL.

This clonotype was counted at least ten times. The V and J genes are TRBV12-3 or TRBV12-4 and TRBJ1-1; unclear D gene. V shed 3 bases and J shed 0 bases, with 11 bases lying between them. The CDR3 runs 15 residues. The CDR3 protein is CASSFWQPMNTEAFF. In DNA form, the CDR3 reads TGTGCCAGCAGTTTTTGGCAGCCGATGAACACTGAAGCTTTCTTT.

CDR3 region: CSAREYTSYEQYF. Here the CDR3 DNA reads TGCAGTGCTAGAGAATACACTTCCTACGAGCAGTACTTC. The chain carries TRBV20-1 and TRBJ2-7; D call uncertain. CDR1 is DFQATT and CDR2 is SNEGSKA in the germline V gene (reference sequence). V lost 0 bases, J lost 1 base, and 7 bases lay in between. The CDR3 has 13 amino acids.

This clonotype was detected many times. CDR3 nucleotide sequence: TGCGCCAGCAGCCAGGGGCTTCCCTACGAGCAGTACTTC. Translation: CASSQGLPYEQYF. The chain is built from TRBV4-1 and TRBJ2-7; D is possibly TRBD1 (5 bases). The CDR3 runs 13 residues. Germline V gives CDR1 MGHRA, CDR2 YSYEKL. V shed 3 bases and J shed 2 bases, with 8 bases lying between them.

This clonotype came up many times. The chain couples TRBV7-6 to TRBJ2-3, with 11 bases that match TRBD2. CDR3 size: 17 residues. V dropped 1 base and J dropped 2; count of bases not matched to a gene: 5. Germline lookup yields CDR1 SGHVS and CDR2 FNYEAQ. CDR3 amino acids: CASSLGRLAGSTDTQYF. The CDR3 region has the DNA TGTGCCAGCAGCTTAGGCCGACTAGCGGGGTCCACAGATACGCAGTATTTT.

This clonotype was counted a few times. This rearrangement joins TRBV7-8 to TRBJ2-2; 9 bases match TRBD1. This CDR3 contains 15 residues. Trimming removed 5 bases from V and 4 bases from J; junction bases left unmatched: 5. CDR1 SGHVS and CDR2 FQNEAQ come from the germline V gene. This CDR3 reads CASSRDRAPTGELFF. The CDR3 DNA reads TGTGCCAGCAGCCGGGACAGGGCCCCCACCGGGGAGCTGTTTTTT.

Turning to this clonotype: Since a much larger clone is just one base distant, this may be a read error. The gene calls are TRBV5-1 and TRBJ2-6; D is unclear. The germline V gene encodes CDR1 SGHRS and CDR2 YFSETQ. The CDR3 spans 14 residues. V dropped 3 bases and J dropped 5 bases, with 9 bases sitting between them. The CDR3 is CASSSPARANVLTF. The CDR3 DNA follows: TGCGCCAGCAGCTCCCCCGCGAGGGCCAACGTCCTGACTTTC.

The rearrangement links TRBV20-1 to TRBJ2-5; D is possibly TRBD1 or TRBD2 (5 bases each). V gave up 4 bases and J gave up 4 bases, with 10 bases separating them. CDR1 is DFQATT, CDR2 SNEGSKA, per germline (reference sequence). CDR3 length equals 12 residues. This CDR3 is CSATEGLETQYF. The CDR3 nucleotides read TGCAGTGCTACAGAGGGGCTAGAGACCCAGTACTTC.

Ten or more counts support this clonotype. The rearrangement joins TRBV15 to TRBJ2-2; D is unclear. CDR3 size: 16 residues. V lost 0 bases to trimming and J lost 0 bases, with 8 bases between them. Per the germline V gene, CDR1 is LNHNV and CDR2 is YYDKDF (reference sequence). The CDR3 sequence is CATSREDTANTGELFF. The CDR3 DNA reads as TGTGCCACCAGCAGAGAAGACACCGCGAACACCGGGGAGCTGTTTTTT.

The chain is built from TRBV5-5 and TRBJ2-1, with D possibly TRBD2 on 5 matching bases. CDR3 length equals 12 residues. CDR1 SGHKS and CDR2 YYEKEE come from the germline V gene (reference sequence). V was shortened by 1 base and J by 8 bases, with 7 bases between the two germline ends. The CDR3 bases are TGTGCCAGCAGCTTGCTAGCCGATGAGCAGTTCTTC. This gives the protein CASSLLADEQFF.

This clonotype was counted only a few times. The chain's CDR3 is CASSLGQGVLDEQYF. The CDR3 DNA follows: TGTGCCAGCAGCTTGGGACAGGGGGTCCTCGACGAGCAGTACTTC. The J gene is TRBJ2-7, the V gene TRBV7-9, with TRBD1 matching over 11 bases. The CDR3 covers 15 residues. V shed 3 bases and J 5 bases; nucleotides not matched to a gene: 6. The germline gives CDR1 SEHNR, CDR2 FQNEAQ (reference sequence).

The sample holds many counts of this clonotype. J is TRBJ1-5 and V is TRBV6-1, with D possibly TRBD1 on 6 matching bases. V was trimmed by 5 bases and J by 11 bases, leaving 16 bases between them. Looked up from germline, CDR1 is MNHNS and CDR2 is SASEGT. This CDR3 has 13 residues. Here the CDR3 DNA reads TGTGCCAGCAGTCTCCGGGGGCCGGAGGCCCAGCATTTT. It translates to CASSLRGPEAQHF.

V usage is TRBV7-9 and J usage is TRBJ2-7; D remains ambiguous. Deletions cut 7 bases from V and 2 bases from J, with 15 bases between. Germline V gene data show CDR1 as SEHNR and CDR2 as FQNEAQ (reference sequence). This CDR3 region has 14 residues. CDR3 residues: CASTSWVSTYEQYF. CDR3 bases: TGTGCCAGCACCTCTTGGGTCTCGACCTACGAGCAGTACTTC.

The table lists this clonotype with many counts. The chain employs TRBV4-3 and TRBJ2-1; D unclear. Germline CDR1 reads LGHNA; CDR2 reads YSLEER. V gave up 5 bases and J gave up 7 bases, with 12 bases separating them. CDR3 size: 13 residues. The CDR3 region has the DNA TGCGCCAGCAGCGACGTTTCGGAGAATGAGCAGTTCTTC. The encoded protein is CASSDVSENEQFF.

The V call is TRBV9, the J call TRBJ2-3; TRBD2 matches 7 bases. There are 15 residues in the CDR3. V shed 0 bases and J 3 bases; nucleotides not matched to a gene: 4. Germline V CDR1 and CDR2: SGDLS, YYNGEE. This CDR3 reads CASSVVLGGTDTQYF. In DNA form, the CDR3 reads TGTGCCAGCAGCGTAGTTCTGGGAGGGACAGATACGCAGTATTTT.

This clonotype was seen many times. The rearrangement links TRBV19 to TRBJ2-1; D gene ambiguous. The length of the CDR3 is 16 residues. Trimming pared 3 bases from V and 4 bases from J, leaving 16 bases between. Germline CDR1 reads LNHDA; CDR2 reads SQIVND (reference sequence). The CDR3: CASSMKGWVNYNEQFF. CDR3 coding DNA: TGTGCCAGTAGTATGAAAGGCTGGGTTAATTACAATGAGCAGTTCTTC.

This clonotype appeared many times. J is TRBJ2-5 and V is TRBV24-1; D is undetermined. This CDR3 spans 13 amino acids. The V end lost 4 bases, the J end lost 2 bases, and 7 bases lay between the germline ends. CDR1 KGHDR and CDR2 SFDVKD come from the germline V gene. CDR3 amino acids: CATSEGNQETQYF. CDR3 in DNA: TGTGCCACCAGTGAGGGGAATCAAGAGACCCAGTACTTC.

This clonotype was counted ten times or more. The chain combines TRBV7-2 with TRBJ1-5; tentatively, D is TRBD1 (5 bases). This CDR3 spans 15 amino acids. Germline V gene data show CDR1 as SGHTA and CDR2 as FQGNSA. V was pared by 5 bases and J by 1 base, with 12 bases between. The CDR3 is CASSPDSLSNQPQHF. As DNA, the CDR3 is TGTGCCAGCAGCCCCGACAGTCTAAGCAATCAGCCCCAGCATTTT.

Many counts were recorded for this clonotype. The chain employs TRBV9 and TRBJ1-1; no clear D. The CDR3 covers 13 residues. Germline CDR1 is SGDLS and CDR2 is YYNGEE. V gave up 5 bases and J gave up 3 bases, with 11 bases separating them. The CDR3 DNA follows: TGTGCCAGCAGTCCTGCGGGTGACACTGAAGCTTTCTTT. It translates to CASSPAGDTEAFF.

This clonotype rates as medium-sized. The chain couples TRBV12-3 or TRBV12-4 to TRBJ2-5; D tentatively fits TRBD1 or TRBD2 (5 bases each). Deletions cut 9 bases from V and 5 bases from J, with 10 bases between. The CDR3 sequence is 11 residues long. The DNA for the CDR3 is TGTGCCAGTGGGACCCGGGAGACCCAGTACTTC. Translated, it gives CASGTRETQYF.

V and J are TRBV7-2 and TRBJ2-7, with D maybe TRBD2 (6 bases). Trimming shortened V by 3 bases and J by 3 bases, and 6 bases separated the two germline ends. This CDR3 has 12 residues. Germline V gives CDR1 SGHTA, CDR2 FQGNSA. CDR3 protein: CASSFSGYEQYF. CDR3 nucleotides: TGTGCCAGCAGCTTTAGCGGCTACGAGCAGTACTTC.

DNA for the CDR3: TGTGCCAGCAGCCGGGACTACCAGAACCACAATGAGCAGTTCTTC. Its protein product is CASSRDYQNHNEQFF. The chain links TRBV9 to TRBJ2-1, with 7 bases matching TRBD2. The length of the CDR3 is 15 residues. Germline V gives CDR1 SGDLS, CDR2 YYNGEE. V lost 4 bases to trimming and J lost 5 bases; unmatched junction nucleotides: 9.

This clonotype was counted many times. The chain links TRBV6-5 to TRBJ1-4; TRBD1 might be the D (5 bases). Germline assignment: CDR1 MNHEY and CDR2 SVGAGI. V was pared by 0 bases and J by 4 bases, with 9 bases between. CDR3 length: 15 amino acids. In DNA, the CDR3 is TGTGCCAGCAGTTACTCGACAGTACTTAATGAAAAACTGTTTTTT. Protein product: CASSYSTVLNEKLFF.

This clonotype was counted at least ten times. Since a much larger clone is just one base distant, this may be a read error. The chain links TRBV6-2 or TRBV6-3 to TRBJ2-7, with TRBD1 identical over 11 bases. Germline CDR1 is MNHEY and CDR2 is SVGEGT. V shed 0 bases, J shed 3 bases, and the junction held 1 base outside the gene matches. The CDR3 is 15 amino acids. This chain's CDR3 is CASSYSGTGGYEQYF. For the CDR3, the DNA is TGTGCCAGCAGTTACTCCGGGACAGGGGGCTACGAGCAGTACTTC.

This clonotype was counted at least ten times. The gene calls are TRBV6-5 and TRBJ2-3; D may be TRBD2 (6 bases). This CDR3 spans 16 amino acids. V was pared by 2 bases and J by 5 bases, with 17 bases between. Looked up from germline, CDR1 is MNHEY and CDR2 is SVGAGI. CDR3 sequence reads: CASSYRDSLSGDTQYF. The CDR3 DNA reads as TGTGCCAGCAGTTACCGGGACTCCTTAAGCGGAGATACGCAGTATTTT.

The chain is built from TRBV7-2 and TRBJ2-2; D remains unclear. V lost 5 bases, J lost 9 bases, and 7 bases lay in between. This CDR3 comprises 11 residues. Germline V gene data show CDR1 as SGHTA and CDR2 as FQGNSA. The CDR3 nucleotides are TGTGCCAGCAGCCACGGACGGGAGCTGTTTTTT. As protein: CASSHGRELFF.